The 16 T cell receptor beta chains below all came from one sample that was sequenced in a study of T cell repertoires in cytomegalovirus infection. TCRdb called the reads again in MiXCR, with one record for every CDR3 protein. The table has fewer than 550,000 distinct CDR3 sequences, 26% seen once. The specimen sequenced was PBMCs. These receptors originate from a human donor in good health (CMV status not recorded). Some clones in this sample may be carry-over from other donors' samples.

This chain uses TRBV5-1 with TRBJ1-1; D gene uncertain. Germline V gives CDR1 SGHRS, CDR2 YFSETQ. The CDR3 consists of 15 residues. V dropped 4 bases and J dropped 3 bases, with 16 bases sitting between them. DNA of the CDR3: TGCGCCAGCAGCCCCCGACCATCCATGGACACTGAAGCTTTCTTT. Translating gives CASSPRPSMDTEAFF.

This clonotype was counted only a few times. CDR3 sequence (DNA): TGTGCCAGCAGCTTACTAGGTGGGGCCAACGTCCTGACTTTC. This sequence encodes CASSLLGGANVLTF. The genes are TRBV7-7 and TRBJ2-6; D is ambiguous. The germline V and J ends were trimmed by 2 bases and 3 bases, with 5 bases remaining between them. CDR1 and CDR2 (germline): SSHAT, FNYEAQ (reference sequence). The CDR3 covers 14 residues.

The chain has TRBV4-3 and TRBJ1-1, with 7 bases aligning to TRBD1. The germline V gene encodes CDR1 LGHNA and CDR2 YSLEER. V trimming: 1 base; J trimming: 6 bases; junction bases outside the gene matches: 11. The CDR3 consists of 16 residues. The CDR3 nucleotides read TGCGCCAGCAGCCAAGCTTGGACAGGCGGCGGGGCTGAAGCTTTCTTT. Amino acid sequence: CASSQAWTGGGAEAFF.

This clonotype turned up a few times. V and J are TRBV6-2 or TRBV6-3 and TRBJ2-6; 9 bases agree with TRBD1. Germline V lookup: CDR1 MNHEY, CDR2 SVGEGT. Unmatched junction bases numbered 5, after V lost 5 bases and J lost 0 bases. This CDR3 is 17 amino acids long. The DNA for the CDR3 is TGTGCCAGCAGTCAGGGACAGGGCGGCTCTGGGGCCAACGTCCTGACTTTC. Protein: CASSQGQGGSGANVLTF.

This clonotype was seen a handful of times. This chain joins TRBV20-1 and TRBJ2-5; 12 nucleotides match TRBD2. The CDR3 has 15 amino acids. The J segment lost 4 bases and the V segment lost 5 bases, leaving 8 bases of the junction unmatched. Germline V gene lookup returns CDR1 DFQATT and CDR2 SNEGSKA (reference sequence). The CDR3 bases are TGCAGTGCTGGCCCTAGCGGGAGGGCCCGAGAGACCCAGTACTTC. Translating gives CSAGPSGRARETQYF.

This clonotype was found a few times. The V gene is TRBV5-4, the J gene TRBJ2-7; TRBD2 matches at 9 bases. CDR1 SGHNT and CDR2 YYREEE come from the germline V gene (reference sequence). This CDR3 is built from 14 residues. V lost 4 bases and J lost 4; bases outside the gene matches: 6. The CDR3 DNA follows: TGTGCCAGCAGCCCTGGGACTAGCAGGTACGAGCAGTACTTC. This gives the protein CASSPGTSRYEQYF.

This clonotype was seen repeatedly, ten times or more. This chain uses TRBV7-2 with TRBJ2-5; 7 positions match TRBD1. With V trimmed by 6 bases and J by 4 bases, 5 bases remained unmatched. The germline V gene encodes CDR1 SGHTA and CDR2 FQGNSA. This CDR3 is built from 13 residues. The CDR3 spells CASRSGQLETQYF. The CDR3 region has the DNA TGTGCCAGCAGATCGGGACAGTTAGAGACCCAGTACTTC.

V is TRBV7-2 and J is TRBJ1-3; 8 bases are a match to TRBD1. V was pared by 5 bases and J by 4 bases, with 10 bases of the junction left unmatched. Germline assignment: CDR1 SGHTA and CDR2 FQGNSA. The CDR3 covers 16 residues. The CDR3 region has the DNA TGTGCCAGCAGCCCCGGGACAGGACTCTCAGGAAACACCATATATTTT. As protein: CASSPGTGLSGNTIYF.

The rearrangement links TRBV2 to TRBJ2-5; 11 bases match TRBD2. V dropped 8 bases and J dropped 0; count of bases not matched to a gene: 5. Germline values: CDR1 SNHLY, CDR2 FYNNEI. This CDR3 has 15 amino acids. The CDR3 is CASRQTSGNQETQYF. Written as DNA, the CDR3 is TGTGCCAGCCGGCAGACTAGCGGGAACCAAGAGACCCAGTACTTC.

The V call is TRBV5-1, the J call TRBJ2-3; 13 nucleotides align to TRBD2. Trimming cost V 4 bases and J 3 bases; bases outside gene matches: 2. This CDR3 spans 15 amino acids. Germline lookup yields CDR1 SGHRS and CDR2 YFSETQ. The DNA of the CDR3 is TGCGCCAGCAGCGTGGGACTAGCGGGAACAGATACGCAGTATTTT. This encodes CASSVGLAGTDTQYF.

The chain employs TRBV6-6 and TRBJ1-1; 8 bases are a match to TRBD1. This CDR3 spans 14 amino acids. The germline gives CDR1 MNHNY, CDR2 SVGAGI (reference sequence). V lost 0 bases to trimming and J lost 6 bases; unmatched junction nucleotides: 3. CDR3 sequence reads: CASSYSSRGPEAFF. The CDR3 DNA follows: TGTGCCAGCAGTTACTCGTCCAGGGGGCCTGAAGCTTTCTTT.

This clonotype was observed a handful of times. The chain combines TRBV6-5 with TRBJ2-1; 10 nucleotides agree with TRBD2. Germline V lookup: CDR1 MNHEY, CDR2 SVGAGI. Trimming cost V 6 bases and J 12 bases; bases outside gene matches: 14. This CDR3 comprises 15 residues. Here the CDR3 reads CASRPISGRAVVQFF. In nucleotides, the CDR3 is TGTGCCAGCAGACCCATAAGCGGGAGGGCTGTCGTGCAGTTCTTC.

V is TRBV15 and J is TRBJ2-3; 15 nucleotides line up with TRBD2. Germline values: CDR1 LNHNV, CDR2 YYDKDF (reference sequence). V lost 4 bases, J lost 6 bases, and 11 bases stayed unmatched. The CDR3 is 18 amino acids. CDR3 in amino acids: CATSTGLAGGHHRDTQYF. Here the CDR3 DNA reads TGTGCCACCAGCACGGGACTAGCGGGAGGACACCACCGGGATACGCAGTATTTT.

The chain combines TRBV20-1 with TRBJ2-2; 11 nucleotides line up with TRBD2. Germline CDR1 reads DFQATT; CDR2 reads SNEGSKA (reference sequence). Germline trimming cut 2 bases from V and 4 bases from J; bases unmatched to any gene: 12. The CDR3 loop spans 18 amino acids. The CDR3 loop is CSARQALGSGRVTGELFF. The DNA for the CDR3 is TGCAGTGCTAGACAAGCCTTAGGTAGCGGGAGGGTCACCGGGGAGCTGTTTTTT.

This rearrangement joins TRBV7-6 to TRBJ2-7; D may be TRBD1 (6 bases). V shed 7 bases and J shed 9 bases, with 19 bases lying between them. Germline V gene data show CDR1 as SGHVS and CDR2 as FNYEAQ. CDR3 size: 13 residues. Here the CDR3 reads CASTKGDTFRQYF. The CDR3 DNA is TGTGCCAGCACCAAGGGGGACACTTTTCGGCAGTACTTC.

This clonotype was detected only once. J is TRBJ2-1 and V is TRBV29-1; TRBD2 aligns across 13 bases. The CDR3 is made up of 14 amino acids. Trimming cost V 7 bases and J 3 bases; bases outside gene matches: 3. Per the germline V gene, CDR1 is SQVTM and CDR2 is ANQGSEA. The CDR3 DNA is TGCAGCGCCGGACTAGCGGGAGTCTACAATGAGCAGTTCTTC. It translates to CSAGLAGVYNEQFF.